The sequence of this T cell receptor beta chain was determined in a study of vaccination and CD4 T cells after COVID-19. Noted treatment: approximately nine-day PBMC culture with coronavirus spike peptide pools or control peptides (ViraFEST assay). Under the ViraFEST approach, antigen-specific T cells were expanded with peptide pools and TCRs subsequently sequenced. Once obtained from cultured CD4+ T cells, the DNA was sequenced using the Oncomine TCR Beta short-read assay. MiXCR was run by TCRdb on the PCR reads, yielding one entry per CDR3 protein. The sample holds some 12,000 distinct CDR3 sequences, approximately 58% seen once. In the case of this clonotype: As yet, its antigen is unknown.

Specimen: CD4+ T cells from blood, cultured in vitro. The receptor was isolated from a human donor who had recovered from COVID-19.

CDR3 sequence: CASSDVLSNQPQHF. Here the CDR3 DNA reads TGTGCCAGCAGTGACGTCCTTAGCAATCAGCCCCAGCATTTT. V and J are TRBV2 and TRBJ1-5; D is unclear. Trimming removed 3 bases from V and 0 bases from J, with 6 bases in between. The CDR3 spans 14 residues. Germline V gene lookup returns CDR1 SNHLY and CDR2 FYNNEI.